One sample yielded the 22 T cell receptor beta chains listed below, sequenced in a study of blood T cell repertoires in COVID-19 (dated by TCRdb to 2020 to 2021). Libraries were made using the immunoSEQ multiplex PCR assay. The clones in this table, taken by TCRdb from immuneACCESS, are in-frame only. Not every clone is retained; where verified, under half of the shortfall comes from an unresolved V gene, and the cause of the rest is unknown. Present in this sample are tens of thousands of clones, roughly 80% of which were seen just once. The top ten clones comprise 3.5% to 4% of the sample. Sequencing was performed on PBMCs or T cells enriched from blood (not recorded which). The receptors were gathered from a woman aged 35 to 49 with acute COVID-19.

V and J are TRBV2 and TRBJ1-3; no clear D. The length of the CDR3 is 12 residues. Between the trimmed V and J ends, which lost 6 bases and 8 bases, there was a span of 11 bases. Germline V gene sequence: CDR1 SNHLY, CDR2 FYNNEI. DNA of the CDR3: TGTGCCAGCAGGTTCGAGAGCTACACCATATATTTT. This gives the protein CASRFESYTIYF. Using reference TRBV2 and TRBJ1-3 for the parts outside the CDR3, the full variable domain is EPEVTQTPSHQVTQMGQEVILRCVPISNHLYFYWYRQILGQKVEFLVSFYNNEISEKSEIFDDQFSVERPDGSNFTLKIRSTKLEDSAMYFCASRFESYTIYFGEGSWLTVV.

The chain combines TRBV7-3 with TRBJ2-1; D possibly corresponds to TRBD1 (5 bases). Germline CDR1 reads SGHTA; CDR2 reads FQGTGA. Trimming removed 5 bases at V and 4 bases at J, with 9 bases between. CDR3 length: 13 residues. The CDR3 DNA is TGTGCCAGCAGCCCCGCAGGGTACAATGAGCAGTTCTTC. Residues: CASSPAGYNEQFF.

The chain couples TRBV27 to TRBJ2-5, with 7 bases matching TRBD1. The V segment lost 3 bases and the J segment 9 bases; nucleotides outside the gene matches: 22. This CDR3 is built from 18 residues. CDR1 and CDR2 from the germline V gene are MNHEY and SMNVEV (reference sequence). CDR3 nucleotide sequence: TGTGCCAGCAGTTTTTCTCCGTTCGGGGACAGTCAACCCAGGGCCCAGTACTTC. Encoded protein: CASSFSPFGDSQPRAQYF.

The CDR3 loop reads CASSLGVDRGGQPQHF. The CDR3 DNA sequence: TGTGCCAGCAGCCTCGGAGTAGACAGGGGTGGTCAGCCCCAGCATTTT. The gene calls are TRBV3-1 (or the pseudogene TRBV3-2) and TRBJ1-5; TRBD1 matches at 8 bases. Per the germline V gene, CDR1 is LGHDT and CDR2 is YNNKEL (reference sequence). J lost 6 bases, V lost 4 bases, and 11 bases had no gene match. This CDR3 contains 16 residues.

This CDR3 reads CASSPTVATNEKLFF. In DNA, the CDR3 is TGTGCCAGTAGTCCTACAGTTGCAACTAATGAAAAACTGTTTTTT. The chain uses TRBV19 and TRBJ1-4; D not resolved. With 5 bases removed from V and 0 bases from J, the gap between germline ends came to 10 bases. Germline values: CDR1 LNHDA, CDR2 SQIVND (reference sequence). The CDR3 consists of 15 residues.

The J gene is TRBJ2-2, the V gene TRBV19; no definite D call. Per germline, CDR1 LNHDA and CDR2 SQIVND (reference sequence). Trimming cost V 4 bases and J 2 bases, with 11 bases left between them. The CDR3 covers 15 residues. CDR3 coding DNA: TGTGCCAGTAGTAGACAAAACACAAACACCGGGGAGCTGTTTTTT. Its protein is CASSRQNTNTGELFF.

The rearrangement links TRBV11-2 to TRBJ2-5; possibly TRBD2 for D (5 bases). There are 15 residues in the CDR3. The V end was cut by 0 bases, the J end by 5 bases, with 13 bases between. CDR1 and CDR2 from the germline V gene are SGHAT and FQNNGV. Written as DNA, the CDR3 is TGTGCCAGCAGCTTAGATGAGGGTTGGGTGGAGACCCAGTACTTC. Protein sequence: CASSLDEGWVETQYF. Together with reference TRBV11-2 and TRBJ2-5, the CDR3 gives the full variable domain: EAGVAQSPRYKIIEKRQSVAFWCNPISGHATLYWYQQILGQGPKLLIQFQNNGVVDDSQLPKDRFSAERLKGVDSTLKIQPAKLEDSAVYLCASSLDEGWVETQYFGPGTRLLVL.

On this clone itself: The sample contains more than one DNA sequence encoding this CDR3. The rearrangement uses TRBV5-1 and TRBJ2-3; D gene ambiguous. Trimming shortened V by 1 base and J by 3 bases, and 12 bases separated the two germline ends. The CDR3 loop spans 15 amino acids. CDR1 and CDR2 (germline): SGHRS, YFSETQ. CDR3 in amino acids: CASSLRGVRTDTQYF. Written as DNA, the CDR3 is TGCGCCAGCAGCTTGAGAGGTGTTCGGACAGATACGCAGTATTTT.

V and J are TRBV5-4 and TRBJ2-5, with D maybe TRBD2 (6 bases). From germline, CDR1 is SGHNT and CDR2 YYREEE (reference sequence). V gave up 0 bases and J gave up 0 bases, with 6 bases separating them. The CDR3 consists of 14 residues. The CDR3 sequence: CASSLGGNQETQYF. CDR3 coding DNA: TGTGCCAGCAGCTTGGGCGGGAACCAAGAGACCCAGTACTTC.

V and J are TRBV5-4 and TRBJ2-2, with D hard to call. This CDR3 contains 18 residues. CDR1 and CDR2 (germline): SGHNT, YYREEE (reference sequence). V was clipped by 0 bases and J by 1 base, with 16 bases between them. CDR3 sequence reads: CASSLVVALPLNTGELFF. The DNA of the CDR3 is TGTGCCAGCAGCTTGGTAGTCGCCTTACCTCTGAACACCGGGGAGCTGTTTTTT.

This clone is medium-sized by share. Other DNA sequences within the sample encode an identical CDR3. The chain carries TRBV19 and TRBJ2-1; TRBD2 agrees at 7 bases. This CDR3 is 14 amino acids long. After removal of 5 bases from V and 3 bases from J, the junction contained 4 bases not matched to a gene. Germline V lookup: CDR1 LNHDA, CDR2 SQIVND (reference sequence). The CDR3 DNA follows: TGTGCCAGTAGTGGAAGCGGGGTCTACAATGAGCAGTTCTTC. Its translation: CASSGSGVYNEQFF.

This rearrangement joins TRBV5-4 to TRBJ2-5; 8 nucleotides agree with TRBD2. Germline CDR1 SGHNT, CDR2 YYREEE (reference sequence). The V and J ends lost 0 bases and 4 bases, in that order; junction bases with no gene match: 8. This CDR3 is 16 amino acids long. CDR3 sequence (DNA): TGTGCCAGCAGCTTGGCCGGGGGGGCGATGGGAGAGACCCAGTACTTC. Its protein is CASSLAGGAMGETQYF.

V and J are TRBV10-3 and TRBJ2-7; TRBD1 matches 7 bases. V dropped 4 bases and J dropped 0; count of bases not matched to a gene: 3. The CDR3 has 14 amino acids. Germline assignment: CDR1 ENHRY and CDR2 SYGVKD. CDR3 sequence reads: CAISARDSSYEQYF. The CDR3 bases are TGTGCCATCAGTGCCCGGGACAGCTCCTACGAGCAGTACTTC.

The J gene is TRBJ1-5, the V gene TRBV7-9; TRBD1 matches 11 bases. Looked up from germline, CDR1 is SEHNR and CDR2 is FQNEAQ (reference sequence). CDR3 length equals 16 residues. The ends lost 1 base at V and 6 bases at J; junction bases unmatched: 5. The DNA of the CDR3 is TGTGCCAGCAGCTTAGGCGCGGGACAGGGGGGTCAGCCCCAGCATTTT. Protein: CASSLGAGQGGQPQHF.

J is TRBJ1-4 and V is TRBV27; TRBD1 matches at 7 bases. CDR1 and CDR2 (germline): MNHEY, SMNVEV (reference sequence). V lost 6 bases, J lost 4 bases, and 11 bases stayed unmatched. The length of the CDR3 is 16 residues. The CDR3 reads CASRVLLGGHNEKLFF. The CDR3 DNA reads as TGTGCCAGCAGGGTACTGTTAGGGGGCCATAATGAAAAACTGTTTTTT.

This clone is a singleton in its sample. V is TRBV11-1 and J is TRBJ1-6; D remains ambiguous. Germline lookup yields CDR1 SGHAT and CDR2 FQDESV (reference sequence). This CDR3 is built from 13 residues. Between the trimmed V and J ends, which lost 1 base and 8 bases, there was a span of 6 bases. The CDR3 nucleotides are TGTGCCAGCAGCTTAGTCTCCTATTCACCCCTCCACTTT. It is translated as CASSLVSYSPLHF.

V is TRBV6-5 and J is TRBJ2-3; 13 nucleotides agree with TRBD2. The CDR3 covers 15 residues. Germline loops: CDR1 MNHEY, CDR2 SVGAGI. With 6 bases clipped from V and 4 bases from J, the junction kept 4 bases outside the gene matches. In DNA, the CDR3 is TGTGCCAGCAGCCAACTAGCGGGGGGGGCAGATACGCAGTATTTT. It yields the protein CASSQLAGGADTQYF.

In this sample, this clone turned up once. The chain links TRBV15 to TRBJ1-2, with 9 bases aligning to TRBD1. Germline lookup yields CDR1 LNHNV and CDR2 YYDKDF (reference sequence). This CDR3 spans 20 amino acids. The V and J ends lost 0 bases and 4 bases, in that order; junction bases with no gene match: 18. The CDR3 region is CATSRDWETLGPGQGYGYTF. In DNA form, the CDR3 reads TGTGCCACCAGCAGAGATTGGGAAACTTTGGGACCGGGACAGGGCTATGGCTACACCTTC. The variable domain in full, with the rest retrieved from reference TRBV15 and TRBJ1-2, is DAMVIQNPRYQVTQFGKPVTLSCSQTLNHNVMYWYQQKSSQAPKLLFHYYDKDFNNEADTPDNFQSRRPNTSFCFLDIRSPGLGDTAMYLCATSRDWETLGPGQGYGYTFGSGTRLTVV.

The CDR3 region is CATSDFRGRGYTF. The DNA for the CDR3 is TGTGCCACCAGTGATTTTAGGGGTCGGGGCTACACCTTC. The chain joins TRBV24-1 to TRBJ1-2, with a possible D match to TRBD1 (5 bases). V was trimmed by 1 base and J by 8 bases, leaving 10 bases between them. This CDR3 is 13 amino acids long. Germline V lookup: CDR1 KGHDR, CDR2 SFDVKD.

The CDR3, as DNA: TGTGCCAGGTCCGGGACAGGGGGTTTGGATACGCAGTATTTT. This translates into CARSGTGGLDTQYF. The rearrangement uses TRBV2 and TRBJ2-3; TRBD1 agrees at 11 bases. The CDR3 covers 14 residues. V was pared by 9 bases and J by 6 bases, with 8 bases of the junction left unmatched. Germline V lookup: CDR1 SNHLY, CDR2 FYNNEI.

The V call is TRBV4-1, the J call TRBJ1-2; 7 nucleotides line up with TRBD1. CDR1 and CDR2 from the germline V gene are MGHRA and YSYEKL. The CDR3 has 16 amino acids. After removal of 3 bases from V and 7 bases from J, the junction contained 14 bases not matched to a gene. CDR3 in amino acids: CASSQEKGAGLGGYTF. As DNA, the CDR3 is TGCGCCAGCAGCCAGGAAAAGGGGGCAGGGCTTGGTGGCTACACCTTC.

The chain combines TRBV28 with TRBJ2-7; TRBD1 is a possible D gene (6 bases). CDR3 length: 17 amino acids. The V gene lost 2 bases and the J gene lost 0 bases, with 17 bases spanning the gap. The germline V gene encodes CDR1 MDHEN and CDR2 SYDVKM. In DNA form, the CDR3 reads TGTGCCAGCAGTTTAATTATCCCACAGGGCTACTCCTACGAGCAGTACTTC. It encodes CASSLIIPQGYSYEQYF.